The clone carrying this T cell receptor (beta chain) was picked up a small number of times. This record belongs to a study of beta chain features in type 1 diabetes. Every isolated RNA sample was fully reverse transcribed, so sequencing captured expressed TCRB transcripts. Using immunoSEQ multiplex PCR, the repertoire was profiled, and TCRdb retains in-frame clones only, with some absent. The repertoire has roughly 130,000 clones, around 8.7% of them found once; the top ten carry about 0.68%. Per the germline V gene, CDR1 is SGHNT and CDR2 is YENEEA. CDR3 size: 11 residues. Trimming removed 4 bases at V and 6 bases at J, with 5 bases between.

Sequences were obtained from central memory CD4+ T cells from blood. The clonotype originates from a man between 18 and 29 years old in good health. The rearrangement uses TRBV11-3 and TRBJ2-3; D gene uncertain. This chain's CDR3 is CASSSEDTQYF. The CDR3 nucleotides are TGTGCCAGCAGCTCGGAGGATACGCAGTATTTT. Full variable domain (rest looked up from reference TRBV11-3 and TRBJ2-3): EAGVVQSPRYKIIEKKQPVAFWCNPISGHNTLYWYLQNLGQGPELLIRYENEEAVDDSQLPKDRFSAERLKGVDSTLKIQPAELGDSAVYLCASSSEDTQYFGPGTRLTVL.